Below, 5 T cell receptor beta chains from the same sample are listed, as sequenced in a study of blood T cell repertoires in COVID-19. Produced via immunoSEQ multiplex PCR; TCRdb's table is partial and in-frame only. Found here are around 300,000 clones, about 85% of them singletons; the top ten hold 2.5% to 3%. Sample: PBMCs or T cells enriched from blood (not recorded which). The receptors derive from a woman in her fifties or sixties who had recovered from COVID-19.

The genes are TRBV7-8 and TRBJ1-5; 8 bases align to TRBD1. The V and J ends lost 5 bases and 5 bases, in that order; junction bases with no gene match: 5. This CDR3 spans 14 amino acids. The germline gives CDR1 SGHVS, CDR2 FQNEAQ. Written as DNA, the CDR3 is TGTGCCAGCAGCCGAGACAGGGGCGATCAGCCCCAGCATTTT. Its protein is CASSRDRGDQPQHF.

V usage is TRBV9 and J usage is TRBJ2-3; 7 bases match TRBD2. Germline CDR1 SGDLS, CDR2 YYNGEE. J was trimmed by 2 bases and V by 3 bases; bases with no gene match: 6. CDR3 length: 15 residues. The CDR3, as DNA: TGTGCCAGCAGCGCGGGGGGTCCTGACACAGATACGCAGTATTTT. Residues: CASSAGGPDTDTQYF.

The chain combines TRBV18 with TRBJ1-5; TRBD1 matches at 8 bases. This CDR3 has 14 amino acids. Germline trimming cut 4 bases from V and 6 bases from J; bases unmatched to any gene: 5. Germline loops: CDR1 KGHSH, CDR2 LQKENI. Written as DNA, the CDR3 is TGTGCCAGCTCACGGACAGGGATGGGTCAGCCCCAGCATTTT. This translates into CASSRTGMGQPQHF.

J is TRBJ1-4 and V is TRBV5-8; unclear D gene. Germline-derived CDR1 and CDR2 are SGHTS and YDEGEE. The CDR3 loop spans 15 amino acids. Trimming pared 4 bases from V and 0 bases from J, leaving 10 bases between. The CDR3 reads CASSTGKPTNEKLFF. The CDR3 DNA sequence: TGTGCCAGCAGCACCGGGAAACCAACTAATGAAAAACTGTTTTTT.

The V call is TRBV27, the J call TRBJ2-6; 9 nucleotides align to TRBD2. The germline gives CDR1 MNHEY, CDR2 SMNVEV (reference sequence). The CDR3 extends over 18 amino acids. V was pared by 4 bases and J by 0 bases, with 7 bases of the junction left unmatched. CDR3 bases: TGTGCCAGCAGTTACCATAGCGGGAGCCGCTCTGGGGCCAACGTCCTGACTTTC. Translation: CASSYHSGSRSGANVLTF.